Listed below are T cell receptor beta chains from one sample, sequenced in a study of blood T cell repertoires in COVID-19. Produced via immunoSEQ multiplex PCR; TCRdb's table is partial and in-frame only. The table has about 290,000 clones, approximately 80% seen once. Sequencing was done on a sample of peripheral blood. The source is a woman aged 45-60 years with active or convalescent COVID-19. Each CDR3 is given with its conserved first and last residue. D genes are given only for firm matches. Clone sizes are given selectively: once, few, many, or a class where the clone is expanded.

J | size | V | D | DNA | CDR3
TRBJ2-1 | NA | TRBV19 | NA | TGTGCCAGTAGTATAGATGCGAACAATGAGCAGTTCTTC | CASSIDANNEQFF
TRBJ1-1 | NA | TRBV11-2 | NA | TGTGCCAGCAGCTTAGCTTCCAGGGGAACTGAAGCTTTCTTT | CASSLASRGTEAFF
TRBJ1-5 | NA | TRBV25-1 | NA | TGTGCCAGCAGTGAATATATTACGGGGGGCCCTATCCAACAGCCCCAGCATTTT | CASSEYITGGPIQQPQHF
TRBJ2-5 | few | TRBV3-1/TRBV3-2 | TRBD2 | TGTGCCAGCAGCCGCGGACTAGCGGGAGAGGAGACCCAGTACTTC | CASSRGLAGEETQYF
TRBJ2-7 | NA | TRBV27 | TRBD1 | TGTGCCAGCAGTTTAACGCGGACAGGGGCTAGCTACGAGCAGTACTTC | CASSLTRTGASYEQYF
TRBJ2-7 | many | TRBV30 | TRBD2 | TGTGCCTGGAGTGTAACGCTAGCGGGAGACGAGCAGTACTTC | CAWSVTLAGDEQYF
TRBJ2-3 | NA | TRBV13 | NA | TGTGCCAGCAGCTTAGCGGCGGCCGGCACAGATACGCAGTATTTT | CASSLAAAGTDTQYF
TRBJ1-6 | NA | TRBV6-5 | NA | TGTGCCAGCAACCGGGGGGGCGGTTCACCCCTCCACTTT | CASNRGGGSPLHF
TRBJ1-3 | NA | TRBV18 | NA | TGTGCCAGCTCCCCGCAGGGGCCTGGAAACACCATATATTTT | CASSPQGPGNTIYF
TRBJ1-5 | NA | TRBV7-9 | TRBD1 | TGTGCCAGCAGCCGAGGACAGGGTAGTTATAGCAATCAGCCCCAGCATTTT | CASSRGQGSYSNQPQHF
TRBJ1-2 | NA | TRBV3-1/TRBV3-2 | TRBD1 | TGTGCCAGCAGCGACAGGGGTAGTAGCTATGGCTACACCTTC | CASSDRGSSYGYTF
TRBJ2-2 | NA | TRBV7-7 | TRBD2 | TGTGCCAGCAGCTTGACGACTAGCCGTTACACCGGGGAGCTGTTTTTT | CASSLTTSRYTGELFF
TRBJ2-1 | NA | TRBV5-4 | TRBD2 | TGTGCCAGCAGCTTGGGGCGGACTAGCGGGAGAGGTCTGTACAATGAGCAGTTCTTC | CASSLGRTSGRGLYNEQFF
TRBJ2-5 | NA | TRBV5-1 | TRBD2 | TGCGCCAGCAGCCCGGGGGGGACTAGCGGGAGGTACCAAGAGACCCAGTACTTC | CASSPGGTSGRYQETQYF
TRBJ1-6 | many | TRBV5-1 | NA | TGCGCCAGCAGCCCCCGGGGGAGCTCCTATAATTCACCCCTCCACTTT | CASSPRGSSYNSPLHF
TRBJ1-1 | NA | TRBV28 | NA | TGTGCCAGCAGTTTAGGTTTAATGGGCACAACCCCGAACACTGAAGCTTTCTTT | CASSLGLMGTTPNTEAFF
TRBJ1-1 | NA | TRBV5-1 | NA | TGCGCCAGCAGCGGGCCGGACTTAATGAACACTGAAGCTTTCTTT | CASSGPDLMNTEAFF
TRBJ1-2 | NA | TRBV11-2 | NA | TGTGCCAGCAGCTTAAACAGGGTGAATGGCTACACCTTC | CASSLNRVNGYTF
TRBJ2-3 | NA | TRBV18 | TRBD2 | TGTGCCAGCTCACCACCTCTAGCGGGGGGTAGCACAGATACGCAGTATTTT | CASSPPLAGGSTDTQYF
TRBJ2-7 | NA | TRBV28 | NA | TGTGCCAGCAGACAGGGCATCTACGAGCAGTACTTC | CASRQGIYEQYF
TRBJ1-6 | NA | TRBV28 | TRBD1 | TGTGCCACTAATACCCCGGGGACAGGGGTAAATTCACCCCTCCACTTT | CATNTPGTGVNSPLHF
TRBJ2-5 | once | TRBV5-1 | TRBD1 | TGCGCCAGCAGCATCCAGGCCAGGGGGCGAGAGACCCAGTACTTC | CASSIQARGRETQYF
TRBJ1-2 | NA | TRBV12-3/TRBV12-4 | NA | TGTGCCAGCAGTTTCGAAGTCGCGTTAGGCTACACCTTC | CASSFEVALGYTF
TRBJ1-5 | NA | TRBV6-5 | NA | TGTGCCAGCAGACCCGCACAGGGATTGCCCCAGCATTTT | CASRPAQGLPQHF
TRBJ2-2 | NA | TRBV2 | TRBD1 | TGTGCCAGCAGTGGAACAGGGGGTCCGAACACCGGGGAGCTGTTTTTT | CASSGTGGPNTGELFF
TRBJ2-3 | NA | TRBV7-2 | NA | TGTGCCAGCAGCCCTATAAACACAGATACGCAGTATTTT | CASSPINTDTQYF
TRBJ1-4 | NA | TRBV25-1 | TRBD1 | TGTGCCAGCAGTCCAGGACAGGGATCCCTGAGGGAAAAACTGTTTTTT | CASSPGQGSLREKLFF
TRBJ2-2 | NA | TRBV10-1 | TRBD2 | TGCGCCACAACGACAGCGGGGGCGAACACCGGGGAGCTGTTTTTT | CATTTAGANTGELFF
TRBJ1-1 | NA | TRBV11-2 | NA | TGTGCCAGCAGCTTAGTTCAGGGCTTATCGAGGACTGAAGCTTTCTTT | CASSLVQGLSRTEAFF
TRBJ2-5 | NA | TRBV25-1 | NA | TGTGCCAGCAGTGAGGAGGGTGTGCGAGAGACCCAGTACTTC | CASSEEGVRETQYF
TRBJ2-2 | NA | TRBV7-6 | TRBD2 | TGTGCCAGCAGCTTAGTCGCGGGAGGGCCGATCGGGGAGCTGTTTTTT | CASSLVAGGPIGELFF
TRBJ2-7 | NA | TRBV5-4 | NA | TGTGCCAGCAGCTTGGGAGGTGTCGAGCAGTACTTC | CASSLGGVEQYF
TRBJ2-7 | once | TRBV2 | NA | TGTGCCAGCAGTGGGGGCGGGATCCTCTACGAGCAGTACTTC | CASSGGGILYEQYF
TRBJ2-2 | NA | TRBV2 | NA | TGTGCCAGCAAAGAGCGCTTAACCGGGGAGCTGTTTTTT | CASKERLTGELFF
TRBJ1-2 | NA | TRBV19 | NA | TGTGCCAGTAGTAAGGAGGCTATCTATGGCTACACCTTC | CASSKEAIYGYTF
TRBJ2-3 | NA | TRBV2 | NA | TGTGCCAGCCTTGGAGGGCCTGTCACAGATACGCAGTATTTT | CASLGGPVTDTQYF
TRBJ1-1 | NA | TRBV29-1 | NA | TGCAGCGTTGACGGATCAACAGGGATGGCCACTGAAGCTTTCTTT | CSVDGSTGMATEAFF
TRBJ2-7 | few | TRBV6-5 | TRBD2 | TGTGCCAGCAAAGCGGGAGGGCCCTACGAGCAGTACTTC | CASKAGGPYEQYF
TRBJ1-2 | NA | TRBV28 | NA | TGTGCCAGTATACGGACGGGGGTGGGGGGCTACACCTTC | CASIRTGVGGYTF
TRBJ1-3 | NA | TRBV29-1 | NA | TGCAGCGTTGAAGATCGATTGGGGGGGAAAAGAAACACCATATATTTT | CSVEDRLGGKRNTIYF
TRBJ1-2 | NA | TRBV3-1/TRBV3-2 | TRBD1 | TGTGCCAGCAGTCCTCCCGGACAGGGTGGTTATGGCTACACCTTC | CASSPPGQGGYGYTF
TRBJ2-5 | NA | TRBV3-1/TRBV3-2 | TRBD2 | TGTGCCACCCAGGGAATGAGCGGGAGGCAAGAGACCCAGTACTTC | CATQGMSGRQETQYF
TRBJ2-1 | NA | TRBV19 | TRBD2 | TGTGCCAGTAGTATAGGGACTAGCGGGAGCCTATTATCCTACAATGAGCAGTTCTTC | CASSIGTSGSLLSYNEQFF